This TCR beta chain comes out of a study of regulatory T cells in long-lasting Graves disease (dated by TCRdb to the early 2020s). Background for the entire study: Newly diagnosed Graves' disease patients had taken antithyroid drugs for less than 3 months. Persistent Graves' disease patients were compared with newly diagnosed Graves' disease patients by peripheral blood TCR sequencing and RNA sequencing. The study was registered as a clinical trial and conducted in China. A total of roughly 35 samples underwent TCR sequencing, from about 13 patients with persistent Graves' disease and 20 patients with newly diagnosed Graves' disease. Overall study results and their limits: More public clonotypes were shared among persistent patients (under 3,000) than among newly diagnosed patients (under 1,000). The study examined only peripheral blood because the primary lesion, thyroid tissue, could not be accessed. Compared with newly diagnosed patients, persistent Graves' disease patients had lower TCR Shannon entropy and fewer highly expanded clones, which suggests clonal expansion. Only the TCR beta chain was sequenced and analyzed. The authors acknowledged the small sample size as a limitation that may reduce accuracy. Preferential use of TRBV28, TRBJ1-2 and TRBJ2-5 was observed in persistent disease, whereas TRBV20-1 and TRBJ2-1 were favored in newly diagnosed disease.

The time point label, as the study defines it: newly diagnosed GD, antithyroid drugs for less than 3 months. For both TCR sequencing and RNA sequencing, RNA was extracted from PBMCs using TRIzol. The diagnosis of Graves' disease followed American Thyroid Association guidelines. Recruitment of patients was carried out at an endocrinology department in Xi'an, China. Each patient gave 8.5 to 9.5 milliliters of peripheral blood, collected in an EDTA anticoagulant tube. Ficoll Paque Plus density gradient separation was used to isolate PBMCs, and no further T cell sorting was performed. An Agilent 2100 Bioanalyzer and agarose gel were used to check RNA quality, and a NanoDrop 2000 was used to measure RNA concentration. The library was generated by multiplex PCR. The sample was run on an Illumina HiSeq 4000. To build TCR beta libraries, CDR3 regions were amplified by Arm-PCR using iRepertoire HTBI primers. Before sequencing, the PCR products underwent gel purification. In the original analysis: A total of 62 TRBV and some 15 TRBJ segments were identified across samples and were used for gene usage analysis of CDR3 amino acid clonotypes. Filtered high-quality paired reads were merged into contigs using COPE and FqMerger. BLAST was used to align contigs to IMGT TRBV, TRBD and TRBJ reference genes, and CDR3 was defined according to IMGT. Any clonotype with a frequency above 0.1% was counted as a highly expanded clone. Shannon entropy was used to measure repertoire diversity, and the Gini coefficient was used to measure V-J evenness. Clonotypes shared by more than one individual were considered public. TCRdb applied fastp at Q25 and MiXCR to the public reads, then kept only in-frame beta chains. Each CDR3 protein gets just one entry, which takes the most common genes and DNA from the rows behind it. TCRdb, not the original authors, processed these V and J calls. A total of 320,000 or so distinct CDR3 sequences appear in this sample, about 20% of them only once. Of the sample, about 36% falls within the top ten clones.

This clonotype was observed at least ten times. No antigen is known for it. The input lacks base qualities; no much larger clone sits a single base away. Sequences SGHRS (CDR1) and YFSETQ (CDR2) are obtained from the germline V gene. V loses 2 bases, J loses 5 bases, and the germline ends lie 13 bases apart. There are 14 amino acids in the CDR3, from cysteine to phenylalanine inclusive. Only the CDR3 part of the read is kept: 42 bases, read in frame from the first base. The source is a female donor with Graves disease. Material: peripheral blood mononuclear cells (PBMCs), obtained at new diagnosis, from a patient treated with antithyroid drugs. The V and J genes are TRBV5-1 and TRBJ1-2; no D gene call is confident. The CDR3 protein: CASSFGAAFYGYTF. The nucleotides read TGCGCCAGCAGCTTCGGAGCAGCCTTTTATGGCTACACCTTC.